What follows are 8 T cell receptor beta chains derived from one specimen sequenced in a study of hypomethylating agent response in myelodysplastic syndrome. Clones were sequenced by immunoSEQ multiplex PCR, and TCRdb holds only the in-frame ones, with some missing. The sample has fewer than 7,500 clones; 75% to 90% are singletons. Sequenced material: bone marrow, taken before or after starting hypomethylating agent treatment for myelodysplastic syndrome (not recorded which). The origin of the receptors is a human donor with myelodysplastic syndrome.

A few counts support this clone. The V and J genes are TRBV7-9 and TRBJ2-7; a weak D match, TRBD2 (6 bases). Germline CDR1 reads SEHNR; CDR2 reads FQNEAQ (reference sequence). The CDR3 consists of 14 residues. V was pared by 2 bases and J by 1 base, with 9 bases between. In DNA, the CDR3 is TGTGCCAGCAGCTTACTGGGGGGTTCCTACGAGCAGTACTTC. This encodes CASSLLGGSYEQYF.

The chain links TRBV5-4 to TRBJ2-3; possible D gene TRBD2, 6 bases. V was cut by 3 bases and J by 2 bases, with 16 bases left in between. This CDR3 is 16 amino acids long. Per the germline V gene, CDR1 is SGHNT and CDR2 is YYREEE (reference sequence). Written as DNA, the CDR3 is TGTGCCAGCAGCTCGGACTATCCCCACTACACAGATACGCAGTATTTT. It translates to CASSSDYPHYTDTQYF.

This clone was found a few times. V and J are TRBV5-8 and TRBJ1-5, with D unresolved. The CDR3 extends over 17 amino acids. Trimming took off 1 base at V and 2 bases at J, with 16 bases between the two ends. Per germline, CDR1 SGHTS and CDR2 YDEGEE. CDR3 nucleotide sequence: TGTGCCAGCAGCTTGAGTATGCGTATGAGAGGCAATCAGCCCCAGCATTTT. As protein: CASSLSMRMRGNQPQHF.

The gene calls are TRBV16 and TRBJ2-1; the D is unclear. This CDR3 region has 14 residues. Trimming left V 0 bases short and J 3 bases short, with 6 bases between. Germline assignment: CDR1 KGHSY and CDR2 FQNENV. The CDR3 sequence: CASSQSGSYNEQFF. Here the CDR3 DNA reads TGTGCCAGCAGCCAATCTGGCAGCTACAATGAGCAGTTCTTC.

V is TRBV11-3 and J is TRBJ1-1; 7 bases align to TRBD1. Per the germline V gene, CDR1 is SGHNT and CDR2 is YENEEA. This CDR3 comprises 15 residues. The trim removed 6 bases at V and 4 bases at J, leaving 11 bases unmatched. For the CDR3, the DNA is TGTGCCAGCAGTTTGAGGGGGCGAAGTAGCACTGAAGCTTTCTTT. The encoded protein is CASSLRGRSSTEAFF. The full variable domain, its missing parts supplied by reference TRBV11-3 and TRBJ1-1, is EAGVVQSPRYKIIEKKQPVAFWCNPISGHNTLYWYLQNLGQGPELLIRYENEEAVDDSQLPKDRFSAERLKGVDSTLKIQPAELGDSAVYLCASSLRGRSSTEAFFGQGTRLTVV.

This chain connects TRBV30 to TRBJ1-6; 10 bases map to TRBD1. Germline loops: CDR1 GTSNPN, CDR2 SVGIG (reference sequence). The CDR3 extends over 15 amino acids. V dropped 3 bases and J dropped 8; count of bases not matched to a gene: 7. The CDR3 coding sequence is TGTGCCTGGAGAAACTACGGGACAGGGGATTCACCCCTCCACTTT. The encoded protein is CAWRNYGTGDSPLHF.

This clone was counted only a few times. The chain couples TRBV5-4 to TRBJ1-6; 10 bases map to TRBD1. V lost 4 bases, J lost 5 bases, and 6 bases stayed unmatched. Per the germline V gene, CDR1 is SGHNT and CDR2 is YYREEE (reference sequence). The CDR3 has 16 residues. CDR3 nucleotide sequence: TGTGCCAGCAGCCGCGGACAGGGGGTAGATAATTCACCCCTCCACTTT. Translated: CASSRGQGVDNSPLHF.

This clone came up once. V gene TRBV30 combines with J gene TRBJ2-3, with D possibly TRBD2 on 7 matching bases. Trimming stripped 4 bases from V and 5 bases from J, with 19 bases between. Germline CDR1 is GTSNPN and CDR2 is SVGIG (reference sequence). The CDR3 is 15 residues long. CDR3 nucleotide sequence: TGTGCCTGGACAAAGGAGGGGGGGCCTGGAGATACGCAGTATTTT. It specifies CAWTKEGGPGDTQYF.